Sequencing of this TCR beta chain was carried out in a study of neoadjuvant anti-PD-1 for oral cavity cancer listed by TCRdb under 2021. For the study in its entirety: Before undergoing curative-intent surgical resection, most patients got three to four biweekly nivolumab doses at 3 mg/kg. For patients who did not progress, a fourth nivolumab dose was given around day 43, followed by definitive surgical resection on days 50-56. Responders were defined as patients with complete response, partial response or stable disease by RECIST 1.1; non-responders were defined as patients with progression. The parent correlative cohort included around twelve patients, with an approximately 31% response rate.

For deep sequencing of PBMC libraries, mostly 450 to 500 ng of input genomic DNA was used, and six replicates were run per sample. The immunoSEQ hsTCRbeta kit was used to prepare TCRbeta libraries according to the manufacturer's instructions. The completed libraries were mixed into a single pool at 3 nM, then sequenced with an Illumina NovaSeq 6000 S4 flow cell. The original methods were these. The immunoSEQ Analyzer was used for raw data preprocessing and quality control. The analysis was restricted to productive rearrangements, with each unique CDR3 amino acid sequence defining a clonotype. Repertoire clonality was estimated as the Gini-Simpson index, computed with the R package tcR. Student's t test was used to compare Gini indices, and Pearson correlation was used to assess associations with tumor size change. TCRdb mirrors the immuneACCESS table, restricted to in-frame sequences. Some clones are absent from its copies; in checked studies, under half trace to an unresolved V gene, and the reason for the others is unknown. D and trimming come from the DNA, and the V and J calls and clone size come from that table. This sample is represented by around 81,000 clones; approximately 80% of them were singletons. Together, the top ten hold around 3.1% of the sample.

This clone registers as medium-sized (0.01 to 0.1%) within its sample. The antigen it binds to is not known. Base qualities were left out, and no much larger clone turns up one base away. Inclusive of the bounding cysteine and phenylalanine, the CDR3 is 14 residues long. The read is trimmed to its CDR3 DNA, 42 bases read in frame from base 1. Relative to germline, V is 4 bases shorter and J is 4 bases shorter, with 11 bases between their ends. The germline V gene yields MNHNS for CDR1 and SASEGT for CDR2. Overall study results and their limits: Only a few patients per response group were included in the TCR analyses, and the authors called for validation in larger cohorts. After neoadjuvant nivolumab, non-responders showed significantly higher T cell clonality (Gini index) in PBMCs than responders did. A higher pretreatment blood Treg/Th17 ratio correlated with both higher pretreatment blood TCRbeta clonality and lower post-treatment tumor TCRbeta clonality.

In light of the paper, this sample's time point label describes: before neoadjuvant nivolumab. Patients had been newly diagnosed with stage II-IVA oral cavity squamous cell carcinoma, and no prior systemic or radiation treatment had been given to the patients. The cohort was composed of patients with HPV-negative, locally advanced oral cavity squamous cell carcinoma. Peripheral blood mononuclear cells were analyzed directly, without maintenance or expansion in culture. Samples came from a longitudinal correlative study of a single-arm phase II trial of neoadjuvant nivolumab in oral cavity squamous cell carcinoma. Subject-matched pre- and post-treatment PBMCs and tumors from three responders and three non-responders were subjected to genomic DNA-based TCRbeta sequencing. Peripheral blood mononuclear cells were collected before nivolumab treatment and again after treatment, at the time of surgery. The Maxwell RSC DNA from Cells kit was used to extract genomic DNA from PBMCs.

The sequence was collected from a person between 40 and 85 years old with oral cavity squamous cell carcinoma. The chain uses TRBV6-1 and TRBJ1-5; the D gene is perhaps TRBD1, from 6 matching bases. The sequenced sample was PBMCs, obtained before nivolumab (anti-PD-1) treatment. The CDR3 has the sequence CASSAQGTNQPQHF. The DNA sequence reads TGTGCCAGCAGTGCCCAGGGGACTAATCAGCCCCAGCATTTT.